This entry concerns a single T cell receptor beta chain. Antigen unknown. This entry belongs to a study of shared clonotypes between healthy human individuals. Study observations and caveats: The sampled material consisted only of blood, and tissue repertoires are likely to differ.

Samples underwent the assay at deep level. Sequenced by immunoSEQ multiplex PCR; TCRdb stores in-frame clones only, minus some. This sample has about 2.3 million clones, with 90% to 95% found just once. Adult Caucasians living in Nashville, Tennessee made up all of the donors. From CD4+ cells came CD45RA+ naive and CD45RA-negative memory subsets. This TCR derives from a man younger than 30 in good health. Some clones in this sample may be carry-over from other donors' samples. The sequenced material came from naive CD4+ T cells from PBMCs. Stated subset: CD45RA+ positively selected.

The CDR3 reads CATSRGQGAYNEQFF. In DNA, the CDR3 is TGTGCCACCAGCAGGGGACAGGGGGCCTACAATGAGCAGTTCTTC. V and J are TRBV15 and TRBJ2-1; 11 nucleotides agree with TRBD1. The CDR3 runs 15 residues. The germline V gene encodes CDR1 LNHNV and CDR2 YYDKDF (reference sequence). The ends lost 3 bases at V and 2 bases at J; junction bases unmatched: 0.